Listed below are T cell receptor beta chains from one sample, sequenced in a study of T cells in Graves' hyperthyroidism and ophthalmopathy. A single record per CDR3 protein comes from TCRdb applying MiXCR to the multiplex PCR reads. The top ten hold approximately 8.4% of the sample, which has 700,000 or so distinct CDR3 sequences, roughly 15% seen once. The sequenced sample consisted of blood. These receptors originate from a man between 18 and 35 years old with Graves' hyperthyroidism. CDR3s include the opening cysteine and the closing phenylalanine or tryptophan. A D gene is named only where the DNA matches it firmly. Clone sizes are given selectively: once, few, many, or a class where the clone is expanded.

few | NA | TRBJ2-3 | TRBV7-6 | TGTGCCAGCAGCTCACCGCGGGCGCCAGATACGCAGTATTTT | CASSSPRAPDTQYF
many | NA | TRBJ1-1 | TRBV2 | TGTGCCAGCAGTGATTTGGGGACTGAAGCTTTCTTT | CASSDLGTEAFF
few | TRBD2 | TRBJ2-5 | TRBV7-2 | TGTGCCAGCAGCCCCTGGGGGGAGGGAGGTGCGAAGACCCAGTACTTC | CASSPWGEGGAKTQYF
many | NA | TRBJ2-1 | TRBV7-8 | TGTGCCAGCAGCTTGGGGGCGCTTACGGGGGTTATAGATGAGCAGTTCTTC | CASSLGALTGVIDEQFF
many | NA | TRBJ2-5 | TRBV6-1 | TGTGCCAGCAGTCGGGGGACAGCCACCCAAGAGACCCAGTACTTC | CASSRGTATQETQYF
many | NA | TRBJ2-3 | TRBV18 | TGTGCCAGCTCACCCGACAGAACCACAGATACGCAGTATTTT | CASSPDRTTDTQYF
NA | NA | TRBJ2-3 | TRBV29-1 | TGCAGCGTTAAGTCTCGGCTCACAGATACGCAGTATTTT | CSVKSRLTDTQYF
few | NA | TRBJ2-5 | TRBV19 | TGTGCCAGTAGTAAGGGGTCCCCCCCGGTAGAGACCCAGTACTTC | CASSKGSPPVETQYF
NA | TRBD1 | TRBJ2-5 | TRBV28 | TGTGCCAGCAGGACAGGGGAGGAGACCCAGTACTTC | CASRTGEETQYF
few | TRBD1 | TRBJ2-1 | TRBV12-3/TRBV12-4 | TGTGCCAGCAGCCGCGGACAGGGGGCAATCAATGAGCAGTTCTTC | CASSRGQGAINEQFF
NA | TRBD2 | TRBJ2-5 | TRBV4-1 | TGCGCCAGCAGCGGTGCGGGGGGGCATTTTTACTTC | CASSGAGGHFYF
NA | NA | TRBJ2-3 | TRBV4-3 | TGCGCCAGCAGCCAAGATTCGGCGGGAAGTAGCACAGATACGCAGTATTTT | CASSQDSAGSSTDTQYF
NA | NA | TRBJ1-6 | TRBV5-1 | TGCGCCAGCAGCACCGTCGGAGGGAGAGTTATTTCACCCCTCCACTTT | CASSTVGGRVISPLHF
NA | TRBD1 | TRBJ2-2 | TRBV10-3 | TGTGCCATCAGTGGAGGGGGACAGGAGGCCGGGGAGCTGTTTTTT | CAISGGGQEAGELFF
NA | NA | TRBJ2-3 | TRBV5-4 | TGTGCCAGCAGCCAGACAGGGGAGGGGGCAGATACGCAGTATTTT | CASSQTGEGADTQYF
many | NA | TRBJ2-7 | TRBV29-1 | TGCAGCGCAGGACAGGACTACGAAGGGCAGTACTTC | CSAGQDYEGQYF
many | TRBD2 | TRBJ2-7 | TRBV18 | TGTGCCAGCTCACCACCAACTAGCGGGAGCTGGGAGCAGTACTTC | CASSPPTSGSWEQYF
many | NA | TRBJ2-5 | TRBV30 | TGTGCCTGGAGTGTAGGGAGTCAGCTATCATCAGAGACCCAGTACTTC | CAWSVGSQLSSETQYF
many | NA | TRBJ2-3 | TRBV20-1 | TGCAGTGCTCCCCAGGCGGACGGAAGCACAGATACGCAGTATTTT | CSAPQADGSTDTQYF
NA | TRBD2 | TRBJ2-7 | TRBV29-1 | TGCAGCGTTGTGTTAGCGGGAGACTACGAGCAGTACTTC | CSVVLAGDYEQYF
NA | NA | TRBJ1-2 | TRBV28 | TGTGCCAGCAGTTTCGGTCCCGACAGATACTATGGCTACACCTTC | CASSFGPDRYYGYTF
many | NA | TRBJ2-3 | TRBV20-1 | TGCAGTGCTAGAGATCTGGACTACACAGATACGCAGTATTTT | CSARDLDYTDTQYF
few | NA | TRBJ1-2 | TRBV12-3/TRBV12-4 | TGTGCCAGCAACCTCTCAAGCCGTGCCAGATATGGCTACACCTTC | CASNLSSRARYGYTF
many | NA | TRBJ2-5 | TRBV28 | TGTGCCAGCAGTTTAAATAGACAGTACTTC | CASSLNRQYF
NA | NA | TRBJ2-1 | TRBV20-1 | TGCAGTGCTAGAGATTGGGACCGGGACCAGGGCTCCTACAATGAGCAGTTCTTC | CSARDWDRDQGSYNEQFF
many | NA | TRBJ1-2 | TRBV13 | TGTGCCAGCACCGAAAAACCCCCGGGAGGTGGTGGCTACACCTTC | CASTEKPPGGGGYTF
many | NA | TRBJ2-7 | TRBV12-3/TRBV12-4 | TGTGCCAGCCGCCGGCCGGGCGGCTACGAGCAGTACTTC | CASRRPGGYEQYF
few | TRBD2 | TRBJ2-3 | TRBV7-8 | TGTGCCAGCAGCTTCGGTGTGGCTAGCGGGAGGGCCGTAACAGATACGCAGTATTTT | CASSFGVASGRAVTDTQYF
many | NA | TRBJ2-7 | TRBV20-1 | TGCAGTGCTAGACGCAGGGGAGGATACGAGCAGTACTTC | CSARRRGGYEQYF
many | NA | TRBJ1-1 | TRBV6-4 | TGTGCCAGCAGTGACTCCGGGCAGCCCGGGGAAGCTTTCTTT | CASSDSGQPGEAFF
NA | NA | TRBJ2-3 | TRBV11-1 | TGTGCCAGCAGCTTGACGCCCACGCGGACCCTGGATACGCAGTATTTT | CASSLTPTRTLDTQYF
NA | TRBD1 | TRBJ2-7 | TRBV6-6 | TGTGCCAGCAGTTACGGGACAGGGTCCAACGAGCAGTACTTC | CASSYGTGSNEQYF
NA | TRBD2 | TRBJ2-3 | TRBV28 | TGTGCCAGCAGTCGCCCAGCGGGAGTTCCAGATACGCAGTATTTT | CASSRPAGVPDTQYF
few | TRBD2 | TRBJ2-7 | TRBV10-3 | TGTGCCACGGCAGGGACTACCATCTACGAGCAGTACTTC | CATAGTTIYEQYF
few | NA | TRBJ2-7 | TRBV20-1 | TGCAGTGCTAGACCCCTCTCCTCCGGCTACGAGCAGTACTTC | CSARPLSSGYEQYF
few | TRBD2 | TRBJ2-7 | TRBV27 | TGTGCCAGCAGTTGGACTAGGTACTACGAGCAGTACTTC | CASSWTRYYEQYF
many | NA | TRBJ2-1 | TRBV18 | TGTGCCAGCTCACAATCACAGGGTGGGGGTGAGCAGTTCTTC | CASSQSQGGGEQFF
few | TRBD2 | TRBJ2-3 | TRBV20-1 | TGCAGTGCTAGGGGTTTGATAGCGGGGAACACAGATACGCAGTATTTT | CSARGLIAGNTDTQYF
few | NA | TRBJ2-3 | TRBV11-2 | TGTGCCAGCAGCTTAGGACGGGTTCTCACAGATACGCAGTATTTT | CASSLGRVLTDTQYF
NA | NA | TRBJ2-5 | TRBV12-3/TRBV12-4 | TGTGCCAGCAGGTTCGGTGGGGGCTTGACCCAAGAGACCCAGTACTTC | CASRFGGGLTQETQYF
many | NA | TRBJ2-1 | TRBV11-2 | TGTGCCAGCAGCTTACTCCGTGGGAGGTATGAGCAGTTCTTC | CASSLLRGRYEQFF
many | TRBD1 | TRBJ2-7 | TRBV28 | TGTGCCAGCAGTTTCACGGCAGGGGGAAACGAGCAGTACTTC | CASSFTAGGNEQYF
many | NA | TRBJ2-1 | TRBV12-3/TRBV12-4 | TGTGCCAGCAGTAACAGCCGGGCGGGGCTCAATGAGCAGTTCTTC | CASSNSRAGLNEQFF